The entry below describes one T cell receptor (beta chain). The antigen it recognizes is unknown. Base qualities are missing; no much larger clone stands one base away. TCRbeta CDR3 regions were amplified from genomic DNA using the immunoSEQ Assay, a bias-controlled multiplex PCR. Processing in the source paper ran as follows. The number of nucleated cells in each sample was estimated from the amplification of reference gene primers within the assay. Sequence reads were collapsed and filtered to measure the absolute abundance of every unique TCRbeta CDR3 rearrangement. Productive Simpson clonality was computed per sample as the square root of Simpson's diversity index over productive rearrangements. TCRdb retrieved this table from immuneACCESS and kept in-frame rearrangements only. Not all clones are present; in checked studies, unresolved V genes account for under half, and no reason is known for the remainder. V and J calls and clone size follow that table, whereas D and trimming were derived from the DNA. The sample yields about 360,000 clones; around 87% were counted once. Together, the top ten hold over 2.5% of the sample.

Each collaborating institution followed its own protocols to collect whole blood in K2EDTA tubes. For TCRbeta analysis, collaborators shipped samples in one of three forms: frozen whole blood, isolated PBMCs, or DNA extracted from either of those sample types. The data were taken from a study of blood T cell repertoires in COVID-19 (TCRdb year 2020). Some background on the complete study: Samples from collaborators originated in the United States, Italy and Spain and spanned both the acute and convalescent phases of COVID-19. The material from the prospective study consisted of cDNA or gDNA derived from T cells, B-cell-depleted T cells, or PBMCs. Deeply sampled blood TCRbeta repertoires from subjects exposed to, actively infected with, or recovered from COVID-19 were included in the dataset. The repertoires were released in a freely available public database intended as a resource for research on the immune response to SARS-CoV-2. The samples were drawn from the first 160 participants of the ongoing ImmuneRACE study and from 1,254 subjects provided by 6 global collaborators. Nearly every sample came with metadata listing a de-identified subject ID, COVID-19 status, age in years and sex. Where HLA class I and class II types were available, the types were taken from metadata supplied by the sample provider, not from assay-based typing.

The study at large found these results: How much clinical and demographic metadata was included differed by source and by participant, and the metadata was provided uncurated.

CDR1 and CDR2, per the germline V gene (reference sequence), are LNHNV and YYDKDF. V is cut back by 3 bases and J by 0 bases, with 10 bases in the junction unmatched. From the cysteine up to the phenylalanine, the CDR3 has a length of 19 residues. Only the CDR3 DNA is retained, 57 bases long and in frame from the first base. The origin of this receptor is a human donor in a cohort sampled during active COVID-19. Sequencing was performed on peripheral blood. Rearrangement joined TRBV15 to TRBJ2-6, with TRBD1 identical over 8 junction bases. This receptor has the CDR3 CATSSRTGTGNSGANVLTF. At the DNA level, the sequence is TGTGCCACCAGCAGTAGAACCGGGACAGGTAACTCTGGGGCCAACGTCCTGACTTTC.